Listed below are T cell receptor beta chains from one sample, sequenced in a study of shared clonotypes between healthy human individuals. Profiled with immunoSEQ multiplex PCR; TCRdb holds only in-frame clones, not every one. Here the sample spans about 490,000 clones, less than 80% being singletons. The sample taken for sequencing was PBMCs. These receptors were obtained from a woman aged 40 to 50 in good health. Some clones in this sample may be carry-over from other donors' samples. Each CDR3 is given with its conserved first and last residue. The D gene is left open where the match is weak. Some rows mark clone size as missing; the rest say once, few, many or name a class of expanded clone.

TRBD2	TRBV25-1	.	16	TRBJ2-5	CASSEGGVAGGETQYF	TGTGCCAGCAGTGAAGGAGGTGTAGCGGGTGGAGAGACCCAGTACTTC
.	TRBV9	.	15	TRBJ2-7	CASSPTIFSSYEQYF	TGTGCCAGCAGCCCCACCATCTTTAGTTCCTACGAGCAGTACTTC
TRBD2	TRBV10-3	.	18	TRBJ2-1	CAISESRAGEHNYNEQFF	TGTGCCATCAGTGAGTCGAGGGCGGGGGAGCACAATTACAATGAGCAGTTCTTC
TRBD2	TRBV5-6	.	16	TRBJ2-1	CASSLVRLAVYNEQFF	TGTGCCAGCAGCTTGGTCCGGCTAGCGGTCTACAATGAGCAGTTCTTC
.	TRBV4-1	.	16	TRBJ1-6	CASSQRSEEYNSPLHF	TGCGCCAGCAGCCAACGTTCAGAGGAGTATAATTCACCCCTCCACTTT
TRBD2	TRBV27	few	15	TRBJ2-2	CASSTSGSSSGELFF	TGTGCCAGCAGCACTAGCGGGAGTAGCTCCGGGGAGCTGTTTTTT
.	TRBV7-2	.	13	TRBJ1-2	CASSLDDNYGYTF	TGTGCCAGCAGCTTAGACGATAACTATGGCTACACCTTC
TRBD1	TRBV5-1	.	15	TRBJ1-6	CASSRGQGANSPLHF	TGCGCCAGCAGCCGCGGACAGGGGGCGAATTCACCCCTCCACTTT
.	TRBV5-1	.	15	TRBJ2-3	CASSSADSWIDTQYF	TGCGCCAGCAGCTCAGCGGACAGTTGGATAGATACGCAGTATTTT
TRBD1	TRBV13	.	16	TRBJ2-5	CASSLVGGQHEETQYF	TGTGCCAGCAGCTTAGTAGGGGGACAGCATGAAGAGACCCAGTACTTC
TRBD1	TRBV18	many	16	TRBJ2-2	CASSPQGARDTGELFF	TGTGCCAGCTCACCGCAGGGGGCTCGGGACACCGGGGAGCTGTTTTTT
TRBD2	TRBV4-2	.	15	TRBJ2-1	CASSQSLAGNNEQFF	TGTGCCAGCAGCCAATCACTAGCGGGTAACAATGAGCAGTTCTTC
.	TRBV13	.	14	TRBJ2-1	CASSPGTGYNEQFF	TGTGCCAGCAGCCCAGGGACGGGGTACAATGAGCAGTTCTTC
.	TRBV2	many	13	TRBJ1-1	CASSRSPYSEAFF	TGTGCCAGCAGTCGCTCGCCCTATTCTGAAGCTTTCTTT
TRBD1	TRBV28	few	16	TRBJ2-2	CASSLWRGQSTGELFF	TGTGCCAGCAGTTTATGGAGGGGGCAAAGCACCGGGGAGCTGTTTTTT
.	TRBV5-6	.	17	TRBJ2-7	CASSLHWPGQQFYEQYF	TGTGCCAGCAGCTTGCATTGGCCCGGACAGCAATTCTACGAGCAGTACTTC
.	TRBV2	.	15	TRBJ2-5	CASNTFRDVQETQYF	TGTGCCAGCAATACTTTCCGGGACGTCCAAGAGACCCAGTACTTC
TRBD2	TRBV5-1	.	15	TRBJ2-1	CASSLGTSGSNEQFF	TGCGCCAGCAGCTTGGGGACTAGCGGGAGCAATGAGCAGTTCTTC
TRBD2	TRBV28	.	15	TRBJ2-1	CASSLSAGVLNEQFF	TGTGCCAGCAGTTTATCAGCGGGAGTCCTCAATGAGCAGTTCTTC
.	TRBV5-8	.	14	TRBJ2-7	CASSSRAGGYEQYF	TGTGCCAGCAGCTCCCGGGCGGGCGGCTACGAGCAGTACTTC